The T cell receptor beta chain under discussion was sequenced for a study of CD8+ T cells in alopecia areata. Treatment defined: oral pan-JAK inhibitor, 5-10 mg twice daily. This clone turned up a few times. It was cDNA, reverse transcribed from extracted RNA, that served as the sequencing template. Sequenced by immunoSEQ multiplex PCR; TCRdb stores in-frame clones only, minus some. The table includes 130,000 or so clones, more than 85% detected once. The germline V gene has CDR1 MNHEY and CDR2 SVGAGI. The V end lost 4 bases, the J end lost 10 bases, and 14 bases lay between the germline ends. The CDR3 has 13 residues.

Sample: CD8+ T cells sorted from blood, taken at week 4, from a patient treated with tofacitinib. The TCR was taken from a human donor with alopecia areata. The rearrangement joins TRBV6-5 to TRBJ2-1; D is perhaps TRBD2 (6 bases). CDR3 nucleotides: TGTGCCAGCAGTTCCCGGGGGACGGGGGAGCAGTTCTTC. It is translated as CASSSRGTGEQFF.